These 4 T cell receptor beta chains originate from one sample sequenced in a study of identical twins. In TCRdb, the 5' RACE reads were re-called with MiXCR into one record per CDR3 protein. This sample yields a few hundred thousand distinct CDR3 sequences, of which 7.5% to 10% are seen a single time; around 3% belongs to the top ten. The data also belong to a second study, concerning yellow fever vaccine responses in identical twins.

Sequencing input: PBMCs. All receptors derive from a young woman in good health.

The genes are TRBV7-9 and TRBJ2-1, with D perhaps matching TRBD1 (5 bases). There are 15 residues in the CDR3. Germline CDR1 and CDR2: SEHNR and FQNEAQ (reference sequence). V shed 0 bases and J shed 7 bases, with 13 bases lying between them. CDR3 nucleotide sequence: TGTGCCAGCAGCTTAGCTCGGTCAAGGGGAAATGAGCAGTTCTTC. It specifies CASSLARSRGNEQFF.

This clonotype came up a few times. This chain joins TRBV15 and TRBJ2-1; TRBD2 matches at 8 bases. The CDR3 has 18 amino acids. The ends lost 5 bases at V and 0 bases at J; junction bases unmatched: 12. Per the germline V gene, CDR1 is LNHNV and CDR2 is YYDKDF (reference sequence). The CDR3, as DNA: TGTGCCACCAGCCCCCCGGGCTTAGCGGGACGCTCCTACAATGAGCAGTTCTTC. Its translation is CATSPPGLAGRSYNEQFF.

Only a few counts were recorded for this clonotype. V usage is TRBV12-3 or TRBV12-4 and J usage is TRBJ2-1; D is ambiguous. V was pared by 7 bases and J by 2 bases, with 12 bases between. The CDR3 sequence is 14 residues long. The CDR3 sequence is CASTSTTAYNEQFF. CDR3 nucleotides: TGTGCCAGCACCTCGACAACAGCCTACAATGAGCAGTTCTTC.

The chain links TRBV2 to TRBJ2-5; the match to TRBD1 covers 11 bases. With 6 bases clipped from V and 8 bases from J, the junction kept 5 bases outside the gene matches. CDR1 and CDR2 (germline): SNHLY, FYNNEI. The CDR3 covers 13 residues. The CDR3 loop is CASSRDRGITQYF. The CDR3 DNA reads as TGTGCCAGCAGCCGGGACAGGGGGATTACCCAGTACTTC.